The 10 T cell receptor beta chains in this list originate from one sample, sequenced in a study of shared clonotypes between healthy human individuals. The repertoire was sequenced with immunoSEQ multiplex PCR; TCRdb's copy has only in-frame clones and lacks some. The sample lists roughly 1,500,000 clones; approximately 98.5% were seen once. The sample consisted of naive CD4+ T cells sorted from blood. As for subset: CD45RA+ positively selected. These receptors all stem from a man between 25 and 39 years old in good health.

This rearrangement joins TRBV4-2 to TRBJ2-1; TRBD1 might be the D (5 bases). Trimming cost V 1 base and J 4 bases, with 23 bases left between them. The CDR3 covers 19 residues. The V gene's germline CDR1 is LGHNA and CDR2 YNFKEQ. The CDR3 nucleotides are TGTGCCAGCAGCCAAGTATTTCTAGAGCCAGGGAAGGTATACAATGAGCAGTTCTTC. It is translated as CASSQVFLEPGKVYNEQFF.

The CDR3 coding sequence is TGTGCCAGCAGCTTAGATCGGCTTAGCTCCTACGAGCAGTACTTC. Protein sequence: CASSLDRLSSYEQYF. The chain couples TRBV7-6 to TRBJ2-7; no reliable D call. Germline V gene sequence: CDR1 SGHVS, CDR2 FNYEAQ. The germline V and J ends were trimmed by 1 base and 0 bases, with 10 bases remaining between them. The CDR3 has 15 residues.

This chain uses TRBV5-5 with TRBJ2-7; D perhaps matches TRBD2 (5 bases). Looked up from germline, CDR1 is SGHKS and CDR2 is YYEKEE (reference sequence). The length of the CDR3 is 13 residues. The V end lost 4 bases, the J end lost 4 bases, and 12 bases lay between the germline ends. Written as DNA, the CDR3 is TGTGCCAGCAGCCGAGGGCCGGGTTACGAGCAGTACTTC. This sequence encodes CASSRGPGYEQYF.

The chain recombines TRBV5-1 with TRBJ1-3; D is unresolved. Trimming pared 0 bases from V and 3 bases from J, leaving 13 bases between. From germline, CDR1 is SGHRS and CDR2 YFSETQ. This CDR3 has 16 amino acids. The CDR3 loop is CASSLEALTDGNTIYF. In DNA, the CDR3 is TGCGCCAGCAGCTTGGAGGCTTTGACGGATGGAAACACCATATATTTT.

The chain employs TRBV18 and TRBJ2-5, with D hard to call. Germline lookup yields CDR1 KGHSH and CDR2 LQKENI. This CDR3 is built from 12 residues. The ends were cut back, 1 base at V and 4 bases at J, with 4 bases in the middle. CDR3 sequence reads: CASSPLIETQYF. The CDR3 coding sequence is TGTGCCAGCTCACCACTGATAGAGACCCAGTACTTC. Combining the CDR3 with reference TRBV18 and TRBJ2-5 gives the whole variable domain NAGVMQNPRHLVRRRGQEARLRCSPMKGHSHVYWYRQLPEEGLKFMVYLQKENIIDESGMPKERFSAEFPKEGPSILRIQQVVRGDSAAYFCASSPLIETQYFGPGTRLLVL.

Worth noting for this clone: Other DNA sequences in the sample encode the same CDR3. J is TRBJ2-7 and V is TRBV18; maybe TRBD2 (6 bases). The CDR3 covers 14 residues. Germline V gene data show CDR1 as KGHSH and CDR2 as LQKENI. Trimming took off 3 bases at V and 2 bases at J, with 11 bases between the two ends. The CDR3 here is CASSPGTGAYEQYF. The CDR3 nucleotides read TGTGCCAGCTCACCCGGGACGGGAGCCTACGAGCAGTACTTC.

This clone has just one count. CDR3 sequence (DNA): TGTGCCAGCAGGGCAGGGGGCTCGAGCACTGAAGCTTTCTTT. Translated: CASRAGGSSTEAFF. The gene calls are TRBV11-3 and TRBJ1-1; TRBD1 agrees at 8 bases. The CDR3 is made up of 14 amino acids. Germline V lookup: CDR1 SGHNT, CDR2 YENEEA. Trimming removed 6 bases from V and 4 bases from J; junction bases left unmatched: 7.

The chain recombines TRBV5-1 with TRBJ2-2; TRBD1 aligns across 9 bases. V dropped 2 bases and J dropped 5; count of bases not matched to a gene: 10. From germline, CDR1 is SGHRS and CDR2 YFSETQ. This CDR3 spans 17 amino acids. This CDR3 reads CASSFGGQGVGTGELFF. The CDR3 coding sequence is TGCGCCAGCAGCTTCGGGGGACAGGGAGTTGGGACCGGGGAGCTGTTTTTT. Based on the CDR3 plus reference TRBV5-1 and TRBJ2-2, the full variable domain is KAGVTQTPRYLIKTRGQQVTLSCSPISGHRSVSWYQQTPGQGLQFLFEYFSETQRNKGNFPGRFSGRQFSNSRSEMNVSTLELGDSALYLCASSFGGQGVGTGELFFGEGSRLTVL.

J is TRBJ2-3 and V is TRBV14, with unresolved D. The CDR3 spans 14 residues. V lost 2 bases, J lost 4 bases, and 10 bases lay in between. Germline CDR1 SGHDN, CDR2 FVKESK. Here the CDR3 DNA reads TGTGCCAGCAGCCAATATGCTAAGGCAGATACGCAGTATTTT. Amino acids: CASSQYAKADTQYF.

The chain has TRBV27 and TRBJ2-7, with 9 bases aligning to TRBD2. J gave up 12 bases and V 5 bases, and 8 bases lay outside the gene matches. The CDR3 contains 12 residues. Looked up from germline, CDR1 is MNHEY and CDR2 is SMNVEV (reference sequence). CDR3 residues: CASSPWTSDLYF. The CDR3 DNA sequence: TGTGCCAGCAGTCCCTGGACTAGCGATCTGTACTTC.